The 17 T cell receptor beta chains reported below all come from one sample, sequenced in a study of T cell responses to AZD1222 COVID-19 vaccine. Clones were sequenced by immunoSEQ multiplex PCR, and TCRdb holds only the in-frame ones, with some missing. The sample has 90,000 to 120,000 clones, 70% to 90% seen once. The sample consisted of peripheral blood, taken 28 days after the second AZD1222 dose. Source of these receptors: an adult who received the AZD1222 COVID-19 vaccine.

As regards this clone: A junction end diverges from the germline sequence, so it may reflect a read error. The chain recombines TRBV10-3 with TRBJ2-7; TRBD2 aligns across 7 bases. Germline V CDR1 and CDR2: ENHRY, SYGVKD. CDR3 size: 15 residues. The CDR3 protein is CAIYPIESGGYVLHF. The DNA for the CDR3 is TGTGCCATCTACCCAATCGAATCGGGGGGATACGTGCTACACTTC.

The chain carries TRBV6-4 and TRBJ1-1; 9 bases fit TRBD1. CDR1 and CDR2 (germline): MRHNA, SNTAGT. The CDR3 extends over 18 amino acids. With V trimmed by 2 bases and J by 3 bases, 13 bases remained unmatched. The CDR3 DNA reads TGTGCCAGCAGTGACCTCCGCTGGGACAGGGAAGGAGACACTGAAGCTTTCTTT. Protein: CASSDLRWDREGDTEAFF.

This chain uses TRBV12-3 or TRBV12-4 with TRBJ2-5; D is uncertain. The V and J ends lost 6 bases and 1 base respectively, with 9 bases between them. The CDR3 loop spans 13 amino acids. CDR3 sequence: CASSSQIQETQYF. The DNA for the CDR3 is TGTGCCAGCAGCTCACAGATCCAAGAGACCCAGTACTTC.

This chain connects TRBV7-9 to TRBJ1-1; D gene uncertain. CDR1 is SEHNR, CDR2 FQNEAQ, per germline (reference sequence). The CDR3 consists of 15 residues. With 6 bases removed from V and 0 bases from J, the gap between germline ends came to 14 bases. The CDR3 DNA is TGTGCCAGCAGTGGAGGGAGCGCCCTGAACACTGAAGCTTTCTTT. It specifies CASSGGSALNTEAFF.

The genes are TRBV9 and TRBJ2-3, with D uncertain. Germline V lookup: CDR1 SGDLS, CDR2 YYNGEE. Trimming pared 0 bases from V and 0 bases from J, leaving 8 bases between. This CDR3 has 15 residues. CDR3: CASSVEGSSTDTQYF. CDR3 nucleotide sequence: TGTGCCAGCAGCGTAGAGGGATCTAGCACAGATACGCAGTATTTT.

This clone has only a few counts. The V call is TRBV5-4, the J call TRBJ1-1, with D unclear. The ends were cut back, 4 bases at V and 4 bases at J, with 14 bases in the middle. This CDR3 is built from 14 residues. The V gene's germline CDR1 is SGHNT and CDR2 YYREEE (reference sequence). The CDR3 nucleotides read TGTGCCAGCAGCCCTGCCCGAGGAGGCACTGAAGCTTTCTTT. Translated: CASSPARGGTEAFF.

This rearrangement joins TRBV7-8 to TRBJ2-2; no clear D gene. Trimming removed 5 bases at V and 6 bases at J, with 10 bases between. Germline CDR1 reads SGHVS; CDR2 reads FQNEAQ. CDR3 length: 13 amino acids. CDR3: CASSPGLAGELFF. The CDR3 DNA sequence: TGTGCCAGCAGCCCCGGTCTGGCCGGGGAGCTGTTTTTT.

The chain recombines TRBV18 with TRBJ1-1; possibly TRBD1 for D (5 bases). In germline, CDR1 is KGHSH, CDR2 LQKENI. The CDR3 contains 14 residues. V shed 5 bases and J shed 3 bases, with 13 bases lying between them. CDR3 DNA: TGTGCCAGCTCAGGTCAGGTGGGGGACACTGAAGCTTTCTTT. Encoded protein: CASSGQVGDTEAFF. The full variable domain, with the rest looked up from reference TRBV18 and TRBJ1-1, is NAGVMQNPRHLVRRRGQEARLRCSPMKGHSHVYWYRQLPEEGLKFMVYLQKENIIDESGMPKERFSAEFPKEGPSILRIQQVVRGDSAAYFCASSGQVGDTEAFFGQGTRLTVV.

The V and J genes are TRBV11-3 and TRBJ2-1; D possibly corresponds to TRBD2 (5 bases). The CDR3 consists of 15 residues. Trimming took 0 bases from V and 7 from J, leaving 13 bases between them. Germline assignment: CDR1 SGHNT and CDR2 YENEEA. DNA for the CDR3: TGTGCCAGCAGCTTAGATACTTCACGCGGGAATGAGCAGTTCTTC. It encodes CASSLDTSRGNEQFF.

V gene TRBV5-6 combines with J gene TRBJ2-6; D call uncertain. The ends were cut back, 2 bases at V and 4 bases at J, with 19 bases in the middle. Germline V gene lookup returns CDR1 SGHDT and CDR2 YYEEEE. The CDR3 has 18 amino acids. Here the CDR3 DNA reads TGTGCCAGCAGCTTCCTTAACCTGGACCTCCGCGGGGCCAACGTCCTGACTTTC. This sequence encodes CASSFLNLDLRGANVLTF.

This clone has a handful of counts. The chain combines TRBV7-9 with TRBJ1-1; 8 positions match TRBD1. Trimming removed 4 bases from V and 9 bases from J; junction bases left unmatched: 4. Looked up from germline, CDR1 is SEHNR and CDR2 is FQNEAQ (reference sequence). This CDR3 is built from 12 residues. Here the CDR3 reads CASSSGQGKAFF. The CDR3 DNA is TGTGCCAGCAGCTCTGGACAGGGCAAAGCTTTCTTT.

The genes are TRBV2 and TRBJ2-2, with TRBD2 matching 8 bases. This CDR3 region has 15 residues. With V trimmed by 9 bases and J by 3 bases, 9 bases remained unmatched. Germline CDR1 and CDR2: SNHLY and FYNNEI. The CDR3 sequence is CASTEEAGDTGELFF. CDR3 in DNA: TGTGCCAGTACAGAAGAAGCGGGGGACACCGGGGAGCTGTTTTTT.

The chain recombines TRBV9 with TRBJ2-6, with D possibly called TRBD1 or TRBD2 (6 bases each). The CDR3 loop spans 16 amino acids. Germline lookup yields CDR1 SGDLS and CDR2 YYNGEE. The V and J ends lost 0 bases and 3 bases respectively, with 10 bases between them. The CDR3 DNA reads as TGTGCCAGCAGCGTAGTTGGGGGGCTTGGGGCCAACGTCCTGACTTTC. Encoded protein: CASSVVGGLGANVLTF.

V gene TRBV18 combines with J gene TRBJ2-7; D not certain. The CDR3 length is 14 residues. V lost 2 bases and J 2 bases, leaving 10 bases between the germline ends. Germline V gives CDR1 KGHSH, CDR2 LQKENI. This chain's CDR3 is CASSPIQDPYEQYF. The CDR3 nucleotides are TGTGCCAGCTCACCAATACAAGACCCCTACGAGCAGTACTTC.

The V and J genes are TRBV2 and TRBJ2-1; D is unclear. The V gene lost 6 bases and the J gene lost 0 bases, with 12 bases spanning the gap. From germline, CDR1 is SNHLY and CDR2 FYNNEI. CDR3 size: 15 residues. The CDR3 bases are TGTGCCAGCAGGAAGGGATTATACTCCTACAATGAGCAGTTCTTC. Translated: CASRKGLYSYNEQFF.

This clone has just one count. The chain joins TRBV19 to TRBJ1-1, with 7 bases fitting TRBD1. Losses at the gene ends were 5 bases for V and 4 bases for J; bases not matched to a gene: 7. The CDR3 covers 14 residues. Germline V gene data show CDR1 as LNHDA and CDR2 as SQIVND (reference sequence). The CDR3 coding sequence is TGTGCCAGTAGTGCTGGGACAGACCGCACTGAAGCTTTCTTT. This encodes CASSAGTDRTEAFF.

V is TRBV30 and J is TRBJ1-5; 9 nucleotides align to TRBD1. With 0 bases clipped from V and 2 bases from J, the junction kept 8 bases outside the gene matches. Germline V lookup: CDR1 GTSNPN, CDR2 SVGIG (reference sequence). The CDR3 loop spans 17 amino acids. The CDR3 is CAWSVRGGQGRNQPQHF. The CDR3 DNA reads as TGTGCCTGGAGTGTACGTGGGGGACAGGGACGCAATCAGCCCCAGCATTTT.